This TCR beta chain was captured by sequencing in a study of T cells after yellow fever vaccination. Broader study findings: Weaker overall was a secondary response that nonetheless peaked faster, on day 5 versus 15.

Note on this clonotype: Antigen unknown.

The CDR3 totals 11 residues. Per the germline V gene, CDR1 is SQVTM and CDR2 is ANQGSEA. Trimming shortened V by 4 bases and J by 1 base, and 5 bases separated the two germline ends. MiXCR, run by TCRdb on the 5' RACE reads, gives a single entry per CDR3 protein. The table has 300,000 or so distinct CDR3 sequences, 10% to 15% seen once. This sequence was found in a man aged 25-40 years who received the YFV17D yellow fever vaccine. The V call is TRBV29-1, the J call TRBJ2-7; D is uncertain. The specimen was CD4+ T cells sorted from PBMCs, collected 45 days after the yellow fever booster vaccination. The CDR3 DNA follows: TGCAGCGTTGGGGTATCCTACGAGCAGTACTTC. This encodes CSVGVSYEQYF.